This TCR beta chain was captured in a study of post-analysis software for immune sequencing data. Study background: Relapsing-remitting, secondary progressive and progressive-relapsing forms of multiple sclerosis all featured among disease courses. Study-wide results and caveats: Multiple sclerosis patients had significantly lower normalized Chao1 diversity than controls. When patients were compared with controls, roughly five TRBV segments were more frequent, TRBV5-6, TRBV5-1 and TRBV20-1 among them.

Unique molecular identifiers had been added to the TCR beta cDNA libraries. TCRdb re-analysed the PCR reads in MiXCR, keeping a single row per CDR3 protein. The sample records roughly 800,000 distinct CDR3 sequences, approximately 57% being singletons. Comments on this clonotype: Its antigen is unidentified.

This CDR3 is built from 12 residues. Trimming took off 0 bases at V and 7 bases at J, with 7 bases between the two ends. Germline lookup yields CDR1 MGHRA and CDR2 YSYEKL. The sample comprised blood. The chain combines TRBV4-1 with TRBJ2-7; D unresolved. The clonotype originates from a girl aged 5-17 years with multiple sclerosis. CDR3 region: CASSQDTEEQYF. The CDR3 DNA reads TGCGCCAGCAGCCAAGATACTGAGGAGCAGTACTTC.